This TCR beta chain originates from a study of T cell responses to AZD1222 COVID-19 vaccine. Broader study findings: The span of vaccine-associated CD4 TCRs extended across spike, with dominance at 160-218 and 743-854.

A remark on this clone: Its matching antigen is unknown.

This CDR3 is built from 14 residues. Germline CDR1 MNHNY, CDR2 SVGAGI (reference sequence). The ends were cut back, 0 bases at V and 0 bases at J, with 6 bases in the middle. Profiling relied on immunoSEQ multiplex PCR, and the TCRdb table lists in-frame clones only, not all of them. The data contain approximately 120,000 clones, approximately 87% of them seen just once; the ten biggest clones take up about 4%. The genes are TRBV6-6 and TRBJ2-7; D gene unclear. The sequencing here drew on peripheral blood, taken 28 days after the second AZD1222 dose. The clonotype comes from an adult who received the AZD1222 COVID-19 vaccine. The CDR3 region is CASSYSTLSYEQYF. CDR3 in DNA: TGTGCCAGCAGTTACTCGACACTCTCCTACGAGCAGTACTTC.